The subject of this entry is one T cell receptor beta chain. These data are taken from a study of OX40 agonist ivuxolimab in advanced cancers. The table came from immunoSEQ multiplex PCR; TCRdb's copy has only in-frame clones and leaves some out. The sample contains approximately 70,000 clones, about 83% of which appear only once. CDR3 length equals 16 residues. Germline lookup yields CDR1 LNHDA and CDR2 SQIVND (reference sequence). The V end was cut by 3 bases, the J end by 0 bases, with 9 bases between. This clonotype was obtained from an adult with an advanced solid tumor such as melanoma, head and neck, liver or kidney cancer. V usage is TRBV19 and J usage is TRBJ2-6; D is unresolved. The sequenced sample was CD4+ or CD8+ T cells sorted from blood, obtained in a trial of the OX40 agonist ivuxolimab. The CDR3 region is CASSMYPSSGANVLTF. The CDR3 region has the DNA TGTGCCAGTAGTATGTATCCGAGCTCTGGGGCCAACGTCCTGACTTTC.